The 24 T cell receptor beta chains below come from one sample, sequenced in a study of blood T cell repertoires in COVID-19. The method was immunoSEQ multiplex PCR; TCRdb's version includes in-frame clones alone and lacks a portion of them. Here the sample spans 56,000 or so clones, 80% to 90% being singletons. Input material: peripheral blood. These receptors came from a human donor in a cohort sampled during active COVID-19.

The gene calls are TRBV7-2 and TRBJ2-5, with D perhaps matching TRBD2 (6 bases). Germline V gene lookup returns CDR1 SGHTA and CDR2 FQGNSA. The CDR3 sequence is 14 residues long. The V end was cut by 5 bases, the J end by 3 bases, with 13 bases between. The DNA for the CDR3 is TGTGCCAGCAGCCCCCGGCGGAGGGAAGAGACCCAGTACTTC. The encoded protein is CASSPRRREETQYF.

The chain carries TRBV6-6 and TRBJ2-1; D is unresolved. Germline V gene sequence: CDR1 MNHNY, CDR2 SVGAGI (reference sequence). The CDR3 has 13 amino acids. Trimming pared 0 bases from V and 8 bases from J, leaving 8 bases between. The CDR3 region is CASSYSAGDEQFF. The CDR3 DNA reads TGTGCCAGCAGTTACTCAGCCGGAGATGAGCAGTTCTTC.

The J gene is TRBJ1-1, the V gene TRBV15; D not certain. Trimming left V 7 bases short and J 3 bases short, with 12 bases between. Germline V gene lookup returns CDR1 LNHNV and CDR2 YYDKDF (reference sequence). The CDR3 runs 13 residues. The CDR3 sequence is CATKPGVDTEAFF. The CDR3 DNA sequence: TGTGCCACCAAGCCCGGGGTGGACACTGAAGCTTTCTTT.

V and J are TRBV29-1 and TRBJ1-2; no clear D. Looked up from germline, CDR1 is SQVTM and CDR2 is ANQGSEA. V shed 6 bases and J shed 1 base, with 9 bases lying between them. The CDR3 contains 12 residues. CDR3 coding DNA: TGCAGCGTAGTTAGTCATAACTATGGCTACACCTTC. This codes for CSVVSHNYGYTF. The full variable domain, with the rest looked up from reference TRBV29-1 and TRBJ1-2, is SAVISQKPSRDICQRGTSLTIQCQVDSQVTMMFWYRQQPGQSLTLIATANQGSEATYESGFVIDKFPISRPNLTFSTLTVSNMSPEDSSIYLCSVVSHNYGYTFGSGTRLTVV.

The CDR3 DNA sequence: TGTGCCAGCAGTTCCCGGACAGACCTATGGGGAACCTCTAGCAATCAGCCCCAGCATTTT. Translated: CASSSRTDLWGTSSNQPQHF. The chain recombines TRBV27 with TRBJ1-5, with D tentatively TRBD1 (6 bases). This CDR3 is built from 20 residues. CDR1 is MNHEY, CDR2 SMNVEV, per germline (reference sequence). V was pared by 4 bases and J by 0 bases, with 25 bases between.

This chain joins TRBV19 and TRBJ1-2, with D hard to call. The CDR3 covers 14 residues. From germline, CDR1 is LNHDA and CDR2 SQIVND (reference sequence). V was clipped by 4 bases and J by 4 bases, with 13 bases between them. This CDR3 reads CASSNSISAYGYTF. CDR3 coding DNA: TGTGCCAGTAGTAACAGTATCAGTGCCTATGGCTACACCTTC.

This chain's CDR3 is CASSQEQGLWNEQFF. The CDR3 nucleotides read TGCGCCAGCAGCCAAGAACAGGGGCTTTGGAATGAGCAGTTCTTC. The gene calls are TRBV4-1 and TRBJ2-1; 7 positions agree with TRBD1. The length of the CDR3 is 15 residues. Losses at the gene ends were 0 bases for V and 7 bases for J; bases not matched to a gene: 6. Germline V CDR1 and CDR2: MGHRA, YSYEKL.

In its sample, this clone was seen a few times. The chain joins TRBV10-3 to TRBJ1-2; D not certain. The CDR3 consists of 11 residues. Germline CDR1 reads ENHRY; CDR2 reads SYGVKD. The V end was cut by 7 bases, the J end by 7 bases, with 10 bases between. The chain's CDR3 is CAITEGGGYTF. CDR3 DNA sequence: TGTGCCATCACCGAGGGCGGTGGCTACACCTTC.

The J gene is TRBJ2-2, the V gene TRBV4-3; TRBD2 aligns across 7 bases. CDR1 and CDR2 (germline): LGHNA, YSLEER. Losses at the gene ends were 1 base for V and 1 base for J; bases not matched to a gene: 6. The CDR3 has 17 residues. The CDR3 spells CASSQGGGGGNTGELFF. As DNA, the CDR3 is TGCGCCAGCAGCCAAGGGGGCGGCGGGGGGAACACCGGGGAGCTGTTTTTT.

V is TRBV19 and J is TRBJ1-6; a weak D match, TRBD1 (6 bases). Trimming removed 8 bases at V and 8 bases at J, with 19 bases between. Germline CDR1 and CDR2: LNHDA and SQIVND (reference sequence). The CDR3 extends over 15 amino acids. Written as DNA, the CDR3 is TGTGCCAGTGCGCTACAGGGTGTGATATATTCACCCCTCCACTTT. Its protein product is CASALQGVIYSPLHF.

This sequence joins TRBV9 and TRBJ2-2; D is ambiguous. Germline V lookup: CDR1 SGDLS, CDR2 YYNGEE. CDR3 length equals 14 residues. The V end was cut by 0 bases, the J end by 6 bases, with 9 bases between. The CDR3 is CASSVASRSGELFF. The CDR3 DNA follows: TGTGCCAGCAGCGTAGCCTCGCGATCCGGGGAGCTGTTTTTT.

The chain has TRBV11-2 and TRBJ2-2; perhaps TRBD2 as D (6 bases). The CDR3 extends over 13 amino acids. Per the germline V gene, CDR1 is SGHAT and CDR2 is FQNNGV. Between the trimmed V and J ends, which lost 4 bases and 5 bases, there was a span of 8 bases. This CDR3 is CASSSAGTGELFF. CDR3 sequence (DNA): TGTGCCAGCAGCTCGGCGGGGACCGGGGAGCTGTTTTTT.

This chain joins TRBV21-1 and TRBJ2-7; no check of the table's D call, TRBD1, against the DNA was made. TRBV21-1 is designated a pseudogene. CDR3 length: 16 amino acids. Here the CDR3 reads CASSPRGQGPPYEQYF. The CDR3 DNA follows: TGTGCCAGCAGCCCCAGGGGGCAGGGGCCCCCCTACGAGCAGTACTTC.

This chain links TRBV30 with TRBJ2-3; weak D call: TRBD2 (5 bases). Looked up from germline, CDR1 is GTSNPN and CDR2 is SVGIG (reference sequence). V was clipped by 0 bases and J by 2 bases, with 9 bases between them. CDR3 length equals 14 residues. The CDR3 DNA reads as TGTGCCTGGAGTGTAGGGAGTTTCACAGATACGCAGTATTTT. Protein product: CAWSVGSFTDTQYF.

The gene calls are TRBV6-6 and TRBJ1-2, with D uncertain. V was shortened by 0 bases and J by 4 bases, with 12 bases between the two germline ends. Germline V CDR1 and CDR2: MNHNY, SVGAGI (reference sequence). CDR3 length equals 15 residues. CDR3 region: CASSYSSPTSYGYTF. DNA of the CDR3: TGTGCCAGCAGTTACTCATCGCCAACAAGCTATGGCTACACCTTC.

J is TRBJ1-5 and V is TRBV19; no clear D gene. The germline V and J ends were trimmed by 5 bases and 0 bases, with 11 bases remaining between them. Germline V gives CDR1 LNHDA, CDR2 SQIVND (reference sequence). The CDR3 length is 15 residues. CDR3 coding DNA: TGTGCCAGTAGTGTTTCTCGCGGTAGCAATCAGCCCCAGCATTTT. Translation gives CASSVSRGSNQPQHF. Based on the CDR3 plus reference TRBV19 and TRBJ1-5, the full variable domain is DGGITQSPKYLFRKEGQNVTLSCEQNLNHDAMYWYRQDPGQGLRLIYYSQIVNDFQKGDIAEGYSVSREKKESFPLTVTSAQKNPTAFYLCASSVSRGSNQPQHFGDGTRLSIL.

The chain combines TRBV3-1 (or the pseudogene TRBV3-2) with TRBJ1-2; unclear D gene. Germline V gene data show CDR1 as LGHDT and CDR2 as YNNKEL (reference sequence). Trimming stripped 1 base from V and 5 bases from J, with 14 bases between. The CDR3 runs 15 residues. The CDR3 protein is CASSQGPTAAYGYTF. The CDR3 DNA follows: TGTGCCAGCAGCCAAGGTCCCACAGCCGCTTATGGCTACACCTTC.

V is TRBV5-1 and J is TRBJ1-2; 7 bases match TRBD1. From germline, CDR1 is SGHRS and CDR2 YFSETQ. The trim removed 2 bases at V and 10 bases at J, leaving 8 bases unmatched. The CDR3 sequence is 13 residues long. CDR3 DNA: TGCGCCAGCAGCTTCCGGGACAGCCGAAACTACACCTTC. Encoded protein: CASSFRDSRNYTF.

V usage is TRBV4-2 and J usage is TRBJ2-4; 7 positions match TRBD1. There are 15 residues in the CDR3. With 4 bases clipped from V and 9 bases from J, the junction kept 12 bases outside the gene matches. Germline CDR1 LGHNA, CDR2 YNFKEQ. The CDR3 DNA sequence: TGTGCCAGCAGCCCAGGGGACAGAGTCGATTCCATTCAGTACTTC. Amino acids: CASSPGDRVDSIQYF.

This clone was counted once. This chain uses TRBV6-5 with TRBJ1-3; 9 bases line up with TRBD1. This CDR3 has 15 residues. The germline V gene has CDR1 MNHEY and CDR2 SVGAGI. Trimming at V came to 6 bases and at J to 5 bases, leaving 8 bases not matched to a gene. CDR3 amino acids: CASRGQGASRNTIYF. CDR3 coding DNA: TGTGCCAGCAGGGGACAGGGAGCTTCGAGAAACACCATATATTTT.

This chain connects TRBV2 to TRBJ2-7; 11 positions match TRBD2. CDR1 and CDR2 (germline): SNHLY, FYNNEI. The CDR3 loop spans 17 amino acids. The junction had 11 bases not matched to a gene; V was cut back by 7 bases and J by 0 bases. The CDR3 DNA reads as TGTGCCAGCATCGGAGGACTAGCGGGCCCCAGCTCCTACGAGCAGTACTTC. Translated, it gives CASIGGLAGPSSYEQYF.

V and J are TRBV3-1 (or the pseudogene TRBV3-2) and TRBJ1-5, with unresolved D. The germline V gene has CDR1 LGHDT and CDR2 YNNKEL (reference sequence). The CDR3 is 14 residues long. V shed 1 base and J shed 5 bases, with 9 bases lying between them. In DNA form, the CDR3 reads TGTGCCAGCAGCCAAGGTGGGCAGCATCAGCCCCAGCATTTT. Encoded protein: CASSQGGQHQPQHF.

The chain combines TRBV30 with TRBJ1-2; 8 bases agree with TRBD1. The CDR3 has 15 amino acids. V lost 4 bases and J lost 3; bases outside the gene matches: 10. Germline lookup yields CDR1 GTSNPN and CDR2 SVGIG (reference sequence). This CDR3 is CAWTGQGVPYYGYTF. The CDR3 DNA sequence: TGTGCCTGGACTGGACAGGGAGTCCCCTACTATGGCTACACCTTC.

V usage is TRBV29-1 and J usage is TRBJ2-7, with D possibly TRBD2 on 6 matching bases. V shed 1 base and J shed 3 bases, with 10 bases lying between them. There are 13 residues in the CDR3. Germline CDR1 SQVTM, CDR2 ANQGSEA. The CDR3 DNA reads as TGCAGCGTTGAAGGGCGCGGGGACTACGAGCAGTACTTC. This sequence encodes CSVEGRGDYEQYF.